This T cell receptor (beta chain) comes out of a study of blood T cell repertoires in COVID-19. Study-level background: Samples of COVID-19 (acute and convalescent) were obtained from the United States, Italy and Spain. The cDNA or gDNA used as material had been derived from T cells, B-cell-depleted T cells, or PBMCs.

CDR1 is SEHNR, CDR2 FQNEAQ, per germline (reference sequence). V lost 5 bases and J 7 bases, leaving 26 bases between the germline ends. This CDR3 region has 17 residues. In the authors' methods: Nucleated cell number was recorded as an estimate derived from reference gene primer amplification. The repertoire was sequenced with immunoSEQ multiplex PCR; TCRdb's copy has only in-frame clones and lacks some. V and J calls and clone size come straight from that table; D and trimming were deduced from the DNA. The data contain approximately 210,000 clones, almost 85% of them singletons. This receptor was obtained from a woman aged 45-59 years with active or convalescent COVID-19. The chain has TRBV7-9 and TRBJ1-2, with a possible D match to TRBD1 (5 bases). The sequenced material came from peripheral blood. DNA of the CDR3: TGTGCCAGCAGCCCCTGGGGGGGAGGGTACGAACATCGTGGCTACACCTTC. It is translated as CASSPWGGGYEHRGYTF. Full variable domain (outside the CDR3, taken from reference TRBV7-9 and TRBJ1-2): DTGVSQNPRHKITKRGQNVTFRCDPISEHNRLYWYRQTLGQGPEFLTYFQNEAQLEKSRLLSDRFSAERPKGSFSTLEIQRTEQGDSAMYLCASSPWGGGYEHRGYTFGSGTRLTVV.